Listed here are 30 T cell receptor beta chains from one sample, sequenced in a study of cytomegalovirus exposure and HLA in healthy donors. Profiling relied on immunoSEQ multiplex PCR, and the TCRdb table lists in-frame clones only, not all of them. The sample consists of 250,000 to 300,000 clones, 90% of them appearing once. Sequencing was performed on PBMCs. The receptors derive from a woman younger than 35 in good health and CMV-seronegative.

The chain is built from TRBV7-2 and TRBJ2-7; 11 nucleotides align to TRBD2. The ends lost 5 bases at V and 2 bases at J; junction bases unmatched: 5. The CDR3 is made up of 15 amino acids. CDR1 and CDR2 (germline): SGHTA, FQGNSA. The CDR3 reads CASSLTSGDTYEQYF. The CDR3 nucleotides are TGTGCCAGCAGCCTGACTAGCGGGGACACCTACGAGCAGTACTTC. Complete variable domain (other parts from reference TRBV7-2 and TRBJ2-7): GAGVSQSPSNKVTEKGKDVELRCDPISGHTALYWYRQSLGQGLEFLIYFQGNSAPDKSGLPSDRFSAERTGGSVSTLTIQRTQQEDSAVYLCASSLTSGDTYEQYFGPGTRLTVT.

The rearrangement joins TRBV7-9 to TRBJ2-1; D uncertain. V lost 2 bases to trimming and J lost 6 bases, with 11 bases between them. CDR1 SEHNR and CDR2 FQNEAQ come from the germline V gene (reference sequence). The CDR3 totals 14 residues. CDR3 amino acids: CASSLKTQVNEQFF. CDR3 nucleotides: TGTGCCAGCAGCTTAAAAACCCAGGTCAATGAGCAGTTCTTC.

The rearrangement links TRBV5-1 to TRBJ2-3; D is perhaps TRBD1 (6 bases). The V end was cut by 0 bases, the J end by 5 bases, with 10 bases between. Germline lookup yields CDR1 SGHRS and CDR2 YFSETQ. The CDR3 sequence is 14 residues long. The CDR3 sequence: CASSLDRAGDTQYF. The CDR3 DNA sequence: TGCGCCAGCAGCTTGGACAGGGCTGGAGATACGCAGTATTTT.

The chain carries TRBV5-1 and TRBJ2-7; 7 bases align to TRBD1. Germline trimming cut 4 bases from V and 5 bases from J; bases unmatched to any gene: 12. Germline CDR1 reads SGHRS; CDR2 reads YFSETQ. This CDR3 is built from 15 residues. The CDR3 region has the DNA TGCGCCAGCAGCCGAGGACAGGAAGGGTATCACGAGCAGTACTTC. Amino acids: CASSRGQEGYHEQYF.

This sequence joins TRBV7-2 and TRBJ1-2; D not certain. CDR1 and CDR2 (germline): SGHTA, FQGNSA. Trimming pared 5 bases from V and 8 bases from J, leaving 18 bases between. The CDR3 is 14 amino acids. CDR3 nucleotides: TGTGCCAGCAGCGAGAATACGGAGGCGGGAGGCTACACCTTC. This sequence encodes CASSENTEAGGYTF.

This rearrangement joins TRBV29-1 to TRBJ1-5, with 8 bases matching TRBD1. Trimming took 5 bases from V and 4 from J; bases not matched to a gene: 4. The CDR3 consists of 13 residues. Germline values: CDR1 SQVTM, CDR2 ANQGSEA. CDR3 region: CSVLTGENQPQHF. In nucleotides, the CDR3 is TGCAGCGTTTTGACAGGGGAGAATCAGCCCCAGCATTTT.

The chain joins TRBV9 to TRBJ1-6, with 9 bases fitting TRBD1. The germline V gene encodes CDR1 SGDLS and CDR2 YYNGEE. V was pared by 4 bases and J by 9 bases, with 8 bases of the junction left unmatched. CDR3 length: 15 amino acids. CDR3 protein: CASSPTGGSGSPLHF. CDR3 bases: TGTGCCAGCAGCCCAACAGGGGGCTCGGGTTCACCCCTCCACTTT. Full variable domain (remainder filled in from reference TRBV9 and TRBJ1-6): DSGVTQTPKHLITATGQRVTLRCSPRSGDLSVYWYQQSLDQGLQFLIQYYNGEERAKGNILERFSAQQFPDLHSELNLSSLELGDSALYFCASSPTGGSGSPLHFGNGTRLTVT.

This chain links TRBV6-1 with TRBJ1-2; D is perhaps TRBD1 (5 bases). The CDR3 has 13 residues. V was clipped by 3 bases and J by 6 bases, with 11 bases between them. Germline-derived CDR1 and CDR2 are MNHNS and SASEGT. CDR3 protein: CASSEATGDGYTF. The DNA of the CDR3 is TGTGCCAGCAGTGAGGCGACGGGGGATGGCTACACCTTC.

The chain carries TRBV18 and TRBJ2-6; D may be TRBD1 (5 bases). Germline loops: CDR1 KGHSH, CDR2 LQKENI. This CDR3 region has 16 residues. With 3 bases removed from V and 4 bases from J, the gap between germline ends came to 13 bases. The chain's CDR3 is CASSPNQGAGANVLTF. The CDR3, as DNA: TGTGCCAGCTCACCCAACCAGGGTGCAGGGGCCAACGTCCTGACTTTC.

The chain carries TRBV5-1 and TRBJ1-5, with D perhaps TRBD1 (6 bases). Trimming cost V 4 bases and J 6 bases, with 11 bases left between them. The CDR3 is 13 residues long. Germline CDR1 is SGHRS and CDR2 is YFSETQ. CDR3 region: CASSVTGFQPQHF. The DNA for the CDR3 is TGCGCCAGCAGCGTAACAGGGTTTCAGCCCCAGCATTTT.

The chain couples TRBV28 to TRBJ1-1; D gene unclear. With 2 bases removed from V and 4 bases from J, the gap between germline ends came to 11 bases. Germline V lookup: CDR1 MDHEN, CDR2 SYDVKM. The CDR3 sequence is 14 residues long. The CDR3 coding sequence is TGTGCCAGCAGTTTACCGGGAAAGGGCACTGAAGCTTTCTTT. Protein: CASSLPGKGTEAFF.

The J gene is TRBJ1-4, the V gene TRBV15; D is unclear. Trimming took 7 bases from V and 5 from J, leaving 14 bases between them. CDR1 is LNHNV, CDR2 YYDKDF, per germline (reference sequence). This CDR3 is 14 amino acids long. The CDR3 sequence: CATTRGGQNEKLFF. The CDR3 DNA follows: TGTGCCACCACTCGGGGAGGTCAAAATGAAAAACTGTTTTTT.

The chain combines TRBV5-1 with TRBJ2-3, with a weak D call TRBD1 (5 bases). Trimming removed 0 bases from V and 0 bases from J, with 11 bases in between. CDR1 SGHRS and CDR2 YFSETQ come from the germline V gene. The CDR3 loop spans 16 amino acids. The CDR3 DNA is TGCGCCAGCAGCTTGGGGGGCGGATCTAGCACAGATACGCAGTATTTT. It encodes CASSLGGGSSTDTQYF.

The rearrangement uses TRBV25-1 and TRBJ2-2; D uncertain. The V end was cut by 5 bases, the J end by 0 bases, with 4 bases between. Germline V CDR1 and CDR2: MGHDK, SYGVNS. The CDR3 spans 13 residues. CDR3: CASSSSNTGELFF. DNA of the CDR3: TGTGCCAGCAGTTCATCGAACACCGGGGAGCTGTTTTTT. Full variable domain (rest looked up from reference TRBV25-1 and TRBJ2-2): EADIYQTPRYLVIGTGKKITLECSQTMGHDKMYWYQQDPGMELHLIHYSYGVNSTEKGDLSSESTVSRIRTEHFPLTLESARPSHTSQYLCASSSSNTGELFFGEGSRLTVL.

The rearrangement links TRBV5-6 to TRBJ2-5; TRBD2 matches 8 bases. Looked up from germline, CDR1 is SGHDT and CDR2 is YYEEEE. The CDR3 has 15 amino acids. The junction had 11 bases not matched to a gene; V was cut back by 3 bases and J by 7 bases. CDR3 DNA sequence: TGTGCCAGCAGCTCCTACGGGACTAGGGAGGGGACCCAGTACTTC. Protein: CASSSYGTREGTQYF.

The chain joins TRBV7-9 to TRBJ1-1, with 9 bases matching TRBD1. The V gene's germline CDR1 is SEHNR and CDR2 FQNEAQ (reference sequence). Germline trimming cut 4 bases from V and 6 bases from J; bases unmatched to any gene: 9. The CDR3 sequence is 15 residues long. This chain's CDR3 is CASSWLQGAKAEAFF. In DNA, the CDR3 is TGTGCCAGCAGCTGGTTACAGGGGGCTAAGGCTGAAGCTTTCTTT.

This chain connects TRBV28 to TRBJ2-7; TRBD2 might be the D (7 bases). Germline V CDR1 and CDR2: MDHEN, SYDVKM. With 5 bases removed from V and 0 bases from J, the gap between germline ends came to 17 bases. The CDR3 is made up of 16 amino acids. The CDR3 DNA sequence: TGTGCCAGCAGTGGGGGGGGCGGGGCGGGCTCCTACGAGCAGTACTTC. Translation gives CASSGGGGAGSYEQYF.

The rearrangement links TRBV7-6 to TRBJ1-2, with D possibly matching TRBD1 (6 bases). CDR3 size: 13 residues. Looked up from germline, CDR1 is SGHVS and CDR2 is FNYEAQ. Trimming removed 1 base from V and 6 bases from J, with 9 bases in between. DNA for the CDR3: TGTGCCAGCAGCTTAGTTACAGGGCATGGCTACACCTTC. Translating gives CASSLVTGHGYTF.

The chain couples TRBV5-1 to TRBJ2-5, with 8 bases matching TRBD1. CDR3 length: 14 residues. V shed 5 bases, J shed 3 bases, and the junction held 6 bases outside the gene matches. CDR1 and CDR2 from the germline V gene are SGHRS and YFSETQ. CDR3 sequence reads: CASSENRGEETQYF. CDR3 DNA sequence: TGCGCCAGCAGTGAGAACAGGGGGGAAGAGACCCAGTACTTC.

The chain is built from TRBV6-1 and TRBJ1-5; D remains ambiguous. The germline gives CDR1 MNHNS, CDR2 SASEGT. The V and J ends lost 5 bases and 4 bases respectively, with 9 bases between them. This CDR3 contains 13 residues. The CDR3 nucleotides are TGTGCCAGCAGTATCGATAGAAATCAGCCCCAGCATTTT. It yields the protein CASSIDRNQPQHF.

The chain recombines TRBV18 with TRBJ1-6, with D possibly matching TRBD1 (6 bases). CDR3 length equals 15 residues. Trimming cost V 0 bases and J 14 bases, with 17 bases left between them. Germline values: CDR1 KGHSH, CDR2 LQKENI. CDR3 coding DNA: TGTGCCAGCTCACCACCAGGCAGGGGCCGCTGGACCCTCCACTTT. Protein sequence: CASSPPGRGRWTLHF. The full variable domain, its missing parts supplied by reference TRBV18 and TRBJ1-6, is NAGVMQNPRHLVRRRGQEARLRCSPMKGHSHVYWYRQLPEEGLKFMVYLQKENIIDESGMPKERFSAEFPKEGPSILRIQQVVRGDSAAYFCASSPPGRGRWTLHFGNGTRLTVT.

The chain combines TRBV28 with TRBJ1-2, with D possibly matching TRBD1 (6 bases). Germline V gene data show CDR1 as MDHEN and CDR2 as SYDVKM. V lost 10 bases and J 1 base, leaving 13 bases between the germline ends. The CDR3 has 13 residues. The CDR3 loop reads CATQAGVNYGYTF. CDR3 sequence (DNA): TGTGCCACCCAGGCAGGGGTTAACTATGGCTACACCTTC.

CDR3 in DNA: TGTGCCAGCAGCCAGACTAGCGGGGGTTTCTACAATGAGCAGTTCTTC. The encoded protein is CASSQTSGGFYNEQFF. The V and J genes are TRBV7-3 and TRBJ2-1, with TRBD2 matching 12 bases. The CDR3 runs to 16 residues. Unmatched junction bases numbered 5, after V lost 5 bases and J lost 3 bases. The germline CDR1 and CDR2 sequences are SGHTA and FQGTGA.

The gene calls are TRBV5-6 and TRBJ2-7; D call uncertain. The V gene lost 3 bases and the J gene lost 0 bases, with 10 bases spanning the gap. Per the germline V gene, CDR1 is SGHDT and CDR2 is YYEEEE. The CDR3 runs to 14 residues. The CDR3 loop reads CASSSWAVSYEQYF. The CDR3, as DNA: TGTGCCAGCAGCTCCTGGGCCGTCTCCTACGAGCAGTACTTC. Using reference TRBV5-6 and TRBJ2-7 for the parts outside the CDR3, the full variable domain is DAGVTQSPTHLIKTRGQQVTLRCSPKSGHDTVSWYQQALGQGPQFIFQYYEEEERQRGNFPDRFSGHQFPNYSSELNVNALLLGDSALYLCASSSWAVSYEQYFGPGTRLTVT.

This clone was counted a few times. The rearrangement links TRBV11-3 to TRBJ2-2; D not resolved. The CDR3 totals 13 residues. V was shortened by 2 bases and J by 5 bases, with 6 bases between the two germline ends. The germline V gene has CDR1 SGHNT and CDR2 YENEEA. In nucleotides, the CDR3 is TGTGCCAGCAGCTTAACATGGACCGGGGAGCTGTTTTTT. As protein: CASSLTWTGELFF.

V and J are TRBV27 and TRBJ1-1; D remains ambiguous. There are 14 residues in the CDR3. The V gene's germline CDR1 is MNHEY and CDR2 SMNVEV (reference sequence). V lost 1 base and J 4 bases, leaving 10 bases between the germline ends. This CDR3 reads CASSLWEGSTEAFF. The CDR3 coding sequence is TGTGCCAGCAGTTTATGGGAAGGGAGCACTGAAGCTTTCTTT.

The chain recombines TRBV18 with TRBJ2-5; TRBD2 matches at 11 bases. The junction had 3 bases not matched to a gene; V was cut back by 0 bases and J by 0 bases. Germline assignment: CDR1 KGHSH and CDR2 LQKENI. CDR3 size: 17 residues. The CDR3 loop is CASSPPLAGGHQETQYF. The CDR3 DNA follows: TGTGCCAGCTCACCACCGCTAGCGGGGGGCCACCAAGAGACCCAGTACTTC. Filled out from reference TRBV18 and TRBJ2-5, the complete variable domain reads NAGVMQNPRHLVRRRGQEARLRCSPMKGHSHVYWYRQLPEEGLKFMVYLQKENIIDESGMPKERFSAEFPKEGPSILRIQQVVRGDSAAYFCASSPPLAGGHQETQYFGPGTRLLVL.

As DNA, the CDR3 is TGCGCCAGCAGTTTAGCGGGGGCGCCCCTAGCCAAAAACATTCAGTACTTC. Its protein product is CASSLAGAPLAKNIQYF. J is TRBJ2-4 and V is TRBV5-1; 9 bases align to TRBD2. The CDR3 extends over 17 amino acids. V trimming: 5 bases; J trimming: 0 bases; junction bases outside the gene matches: 9. Looked up from germline, CDR1 is SGHRS and CDR2 is YFSETQ.

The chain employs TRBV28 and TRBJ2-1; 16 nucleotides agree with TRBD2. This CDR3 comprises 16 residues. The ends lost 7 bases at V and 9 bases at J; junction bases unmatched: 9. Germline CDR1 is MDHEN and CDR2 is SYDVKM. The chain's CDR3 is CASIRGLAGGRREQFF. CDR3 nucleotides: TGTGCCAGCATTCGGGGACTAGCGGGGGGGCGGCGTGAGCAGTTCTTC.

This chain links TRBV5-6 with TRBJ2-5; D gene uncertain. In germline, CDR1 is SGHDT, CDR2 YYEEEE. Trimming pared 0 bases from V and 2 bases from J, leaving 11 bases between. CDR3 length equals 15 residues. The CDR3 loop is CASSLGLTEQETQYF. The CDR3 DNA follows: TGTGCCAGCAGCTTGGGCCTGACTGAACAAGAGACCCAGTACTTC.